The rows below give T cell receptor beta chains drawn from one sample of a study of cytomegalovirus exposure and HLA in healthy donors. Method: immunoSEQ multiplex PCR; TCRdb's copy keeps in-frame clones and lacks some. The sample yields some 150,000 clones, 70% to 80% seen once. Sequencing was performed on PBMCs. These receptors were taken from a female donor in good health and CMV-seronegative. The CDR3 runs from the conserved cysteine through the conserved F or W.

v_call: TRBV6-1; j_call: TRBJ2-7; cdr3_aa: CASSEVIGGLEQYF
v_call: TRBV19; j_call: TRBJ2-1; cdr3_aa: CASSAHRGKEQFF
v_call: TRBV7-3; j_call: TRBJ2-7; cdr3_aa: CASSLSTAYEQYF
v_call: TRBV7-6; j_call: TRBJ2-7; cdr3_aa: CASSSREAGSYEQYF
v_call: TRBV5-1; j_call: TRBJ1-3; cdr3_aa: CASSLGGSRNTIYF
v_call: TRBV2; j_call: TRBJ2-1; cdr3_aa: CARNFGQGSSYNEQFF
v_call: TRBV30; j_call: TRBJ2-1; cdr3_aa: CAWGGSNVGEQFF
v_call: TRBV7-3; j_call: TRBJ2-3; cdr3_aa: CASSLNGPSTDTQYF
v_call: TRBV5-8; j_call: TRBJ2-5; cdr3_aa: CASSSGAGTSGMETQYF
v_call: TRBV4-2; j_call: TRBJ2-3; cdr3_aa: CASSQEGGGTDTQYF